The T cell receptor (beta chain) described here comes from a study of immune evolution from preneoplasia to lung adenocarcinoma. Libraries were prepared by immunoSEQ multiplex PCR; TCRdb keeps only in-frame clonotypes and omits some of them. The table shows 9,500 to 10,000 clones, with nearly 80% occurring only once. The V gene's germline CDR1 is SSHAT and CDR2 FNYEAQ (reference sequence). There are 19 residues in the CDR3. Remarks on this clone: The germline gene is not matched at one end of the junction; a read error may be the cause.

The source material was FFPE lung adenocarcinoma in situ tissue. The receptor was isolated from a person of 80 years or more with lung adenocarcinoma. The rearrangement joins TRBV7-7 to TRBJ1-5; a weak D match, TRBD1 (6 bases). Here the CDR3 reads CASSLDRSGVEVLNQPQHF. The DNA for the CDR3 is TGTGCTAGCAGCTTAGATCGGTCAGGGGTAGAGGTACTCAATCAGCCCCAGCATTTT.